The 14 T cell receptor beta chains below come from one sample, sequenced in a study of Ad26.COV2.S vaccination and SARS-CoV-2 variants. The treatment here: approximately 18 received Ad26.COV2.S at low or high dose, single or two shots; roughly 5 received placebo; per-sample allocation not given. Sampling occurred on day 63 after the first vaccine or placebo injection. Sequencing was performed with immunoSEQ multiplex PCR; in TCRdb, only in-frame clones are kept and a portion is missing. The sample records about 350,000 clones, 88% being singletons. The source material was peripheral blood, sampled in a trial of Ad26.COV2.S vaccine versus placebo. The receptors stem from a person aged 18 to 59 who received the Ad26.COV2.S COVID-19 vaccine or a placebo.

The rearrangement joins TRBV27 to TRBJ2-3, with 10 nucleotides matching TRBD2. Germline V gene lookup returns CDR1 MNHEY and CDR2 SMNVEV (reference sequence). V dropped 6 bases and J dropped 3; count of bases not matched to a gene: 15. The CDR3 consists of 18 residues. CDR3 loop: CASSLLFNSGRKTDTQYF. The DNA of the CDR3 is TGTGCCAGCAGCCTTTTATTTAATAGCGGGAGGAAAACAGATACGCAGTATTTT.

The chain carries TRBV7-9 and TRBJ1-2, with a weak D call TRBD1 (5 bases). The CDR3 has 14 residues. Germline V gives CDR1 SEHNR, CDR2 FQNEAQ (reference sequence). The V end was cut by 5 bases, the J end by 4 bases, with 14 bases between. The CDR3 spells CASSLDGAGYGYTF. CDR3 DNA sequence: TGTGCCAGCAGCCTTGACGGGGCCGGCTATGGCTACACCTTC.

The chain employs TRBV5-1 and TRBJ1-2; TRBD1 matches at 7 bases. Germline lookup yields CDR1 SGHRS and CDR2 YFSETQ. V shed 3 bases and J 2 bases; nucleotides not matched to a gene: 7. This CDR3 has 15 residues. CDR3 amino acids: CASSSAPGQNYGYTF. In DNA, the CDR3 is TGCGCCAGCAGCTCAGCACCGGGACAGAACTATGGCTACACCTTC. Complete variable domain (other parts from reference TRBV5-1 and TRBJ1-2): KAGVTQTPRYLIKTRGQQVTLSCSPISGHRSVSWYQQTPGQGLQFLFEYFSETQRNKGNFPGRFSGRQFSNSRSEMNVSTLELGDSALYLCASSSAPGQNYGYTFGSGTRLTVV.

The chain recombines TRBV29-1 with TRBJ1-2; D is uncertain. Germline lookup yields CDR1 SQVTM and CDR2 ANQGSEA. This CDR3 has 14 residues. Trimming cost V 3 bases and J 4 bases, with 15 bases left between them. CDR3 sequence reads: CSVDLGTSGYGYTF. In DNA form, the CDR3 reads TGCAGCGTTGACCTCGGAACTTCTGGCTATGGCTACACCTTC.

DNA for the CDR3: TGTGCCAGCAGCTTGTCGGGTATCGGGAATCAGCCCCAGCATTTT. Its translation: CASSLSGIGNQPQHF. The V call is TRBV7-2, the J call TRBJ1-5; D unclear. V was shortened by 3 bases and J by 4 bases, with 13 bases between the two germline ends. The CDR3 has 15 residues. Germline V lookup: CDR1 SGHTA, CDR2 FQGNSA.

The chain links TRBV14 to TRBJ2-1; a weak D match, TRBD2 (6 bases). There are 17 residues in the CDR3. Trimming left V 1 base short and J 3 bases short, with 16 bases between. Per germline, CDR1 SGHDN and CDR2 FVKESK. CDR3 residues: CASSQGLEAVDYNEQFF. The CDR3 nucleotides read TGTGCCAGCAGCCAAGGACTAGAAGCGGTGGACTACAATGAGCAGTTCTTC.

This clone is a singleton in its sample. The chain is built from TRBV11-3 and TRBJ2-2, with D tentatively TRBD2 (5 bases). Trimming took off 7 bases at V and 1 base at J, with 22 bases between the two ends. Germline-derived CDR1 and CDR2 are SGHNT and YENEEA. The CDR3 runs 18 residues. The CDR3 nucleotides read TGTGCCAGCACGGGGAGACCGGGAAAAGATAAGAACACCGGGGAGCTGTTTTTT. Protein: CASTGRPGKDKNTGELFF.

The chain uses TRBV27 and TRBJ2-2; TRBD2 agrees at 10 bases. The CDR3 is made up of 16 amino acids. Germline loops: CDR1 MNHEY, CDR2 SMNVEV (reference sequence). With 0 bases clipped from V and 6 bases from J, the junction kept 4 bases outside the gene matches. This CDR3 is CASSLSAGGPSGELFF. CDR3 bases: TGTGCCAGCAGTTTATCAGCGGGAGGGCCTTCCGGGGAGCTGTTTTTT.

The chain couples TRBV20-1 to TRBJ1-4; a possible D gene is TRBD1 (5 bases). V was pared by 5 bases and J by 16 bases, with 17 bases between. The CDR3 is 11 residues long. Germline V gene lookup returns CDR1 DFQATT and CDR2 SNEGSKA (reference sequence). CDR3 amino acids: CSAGRRGGGFF. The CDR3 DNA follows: TGCAGTGCTGGGCGAAGGGGCGGGGGGTTTTTT.

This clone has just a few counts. CDR3 sequence (DNA): TGCGCCAGCAGCTTGGGGGACCCCGGGACAGGGACGAATCAGCCCCAGCATTTT. It yields the protein CASSLGDPGTGTNQPQHF. This sequence joins TRBV5-1 and TRBJ1-5; 9 bases agree with TRBD1. This CDR3 comprises 18 residues. V shed 0 bases and J 4 bases; nucleotides not matched to a gene: 11. The germline V gene has CDR1 SGHRS and CDR2 YFSETQ.

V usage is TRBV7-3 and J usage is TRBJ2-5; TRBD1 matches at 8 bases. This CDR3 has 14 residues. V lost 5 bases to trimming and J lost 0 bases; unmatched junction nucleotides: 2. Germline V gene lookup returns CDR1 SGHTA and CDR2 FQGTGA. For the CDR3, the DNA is TGTGCCAGCAGCCTGGACAGGGACCAAGAGACCCAGTACTTC. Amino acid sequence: CASSLDRDQETQYF.

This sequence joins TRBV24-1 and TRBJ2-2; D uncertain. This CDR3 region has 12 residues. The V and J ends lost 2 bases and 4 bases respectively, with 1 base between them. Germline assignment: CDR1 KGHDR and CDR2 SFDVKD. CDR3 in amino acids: CATSDSTGELFF. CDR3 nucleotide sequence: TGTGCCACCAGTGATTCCACCGGGGAGCTGTTTTTT.

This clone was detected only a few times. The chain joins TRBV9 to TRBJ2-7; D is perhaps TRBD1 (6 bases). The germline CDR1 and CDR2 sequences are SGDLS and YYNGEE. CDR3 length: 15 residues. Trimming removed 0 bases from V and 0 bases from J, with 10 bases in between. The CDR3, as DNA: TGTGCCAGCAGCGTAGGGGACACGACCTCCTACGAGCAGTACTTC. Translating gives CASSVGDTTSYEQYF. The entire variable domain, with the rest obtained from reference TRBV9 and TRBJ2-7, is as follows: DSGVTQTPKHLITATGQRVTLRCSPRSGDLSVYWYQQSLDQGLQFLIQYYNGEERAKGNILERFSAQQFPDLHSELNLSSLELGDSALYFCASSVGDTTSYEQYFGPGTRLTVT.

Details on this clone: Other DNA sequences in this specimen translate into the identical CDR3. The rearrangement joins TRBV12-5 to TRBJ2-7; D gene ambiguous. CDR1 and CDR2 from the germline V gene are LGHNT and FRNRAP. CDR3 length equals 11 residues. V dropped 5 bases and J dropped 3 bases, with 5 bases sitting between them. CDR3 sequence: CASGPNYEQYF. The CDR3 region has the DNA TGTGCTAGTGGTCCCAACTACGAGCAGTACTTC. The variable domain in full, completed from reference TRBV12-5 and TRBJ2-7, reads DARVTQTPRHKVTEMGQEVTMRCQPILGHNTVFWYRQTMMQGLELLAYFRNRAPLDDSGMPKDRFSAEMPDATLATLKIQPSEPRDSAVYFCASGPNYEQYFGPGTRLTVT.